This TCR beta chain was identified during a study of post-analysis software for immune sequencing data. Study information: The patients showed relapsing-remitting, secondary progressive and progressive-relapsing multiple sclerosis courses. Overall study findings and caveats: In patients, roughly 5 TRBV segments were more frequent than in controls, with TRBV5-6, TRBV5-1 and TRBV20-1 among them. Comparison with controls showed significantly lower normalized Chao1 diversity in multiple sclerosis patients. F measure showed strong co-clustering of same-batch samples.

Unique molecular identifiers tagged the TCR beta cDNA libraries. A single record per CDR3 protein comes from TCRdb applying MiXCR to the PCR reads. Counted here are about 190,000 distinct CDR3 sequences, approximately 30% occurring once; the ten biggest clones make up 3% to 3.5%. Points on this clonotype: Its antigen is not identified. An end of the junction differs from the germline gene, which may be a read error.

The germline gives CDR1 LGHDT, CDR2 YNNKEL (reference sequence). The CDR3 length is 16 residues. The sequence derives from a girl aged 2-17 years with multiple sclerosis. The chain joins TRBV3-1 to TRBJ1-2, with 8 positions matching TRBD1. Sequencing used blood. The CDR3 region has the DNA TGTGCCAGCAGCCAAGATGTCAGGGGGCTTGGCTATGACTACACCTTC. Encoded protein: CASSQDVRGLGYDYTF.